This T cell receptor beta chain was captured by sequencing in a study of blood T cell repertoires in COVID-19. Study-wide context: The study drew acute and convalescent COVID-19 samples from the United States, Italy and Spain. PBMCs, B-cell-depleted T cells, or T cells were the source of the cDNA or gDNA that made up the material.

Germline CDR1 reads SGHTS; CDR2 reads YDEGEE. The J segment lost 0 bases and the V segment lost 3 bases, leaving 5 bases of the junction unmatched. The CDR3 is 16 amino acids. Seattle cases were enrolled at active infection and followed longitudinally. Original analysis: Reference gene primer amplification yielded estimated nucleated cell counts. The data were produced by immunoSEQ multiplex PCR, yet TCRdb's version contains in-frame clones alone and is incomplete. From that table come the V and J calls and clone size; the DNA was used to work out D and trimming. The sample includes under 350,000 clones, roughly 86% seen only once; the top ten take around 1.9%.

This sequence originates from a woman younger than 45 with COVID-19, enrolled during active disease. Sequenced material: peripheral blood. The rearrangement joins TRBV5-8 to TRBJ1-5; 8 bases are shared with TRBD1. This CDR3 is CASSSRQGNSNQPQHF. The CDR3 bases are TGTGCCAGCAGCTCTCGACAGGGGAATAGCAATCAGCCCCAGCATTTT.